Listed below are T cell receptor beta chains from one sample, sequenced in a study of vaccination and CD4 T cells after COVID-19. For these TCRs, the target antigens are not known. TCRdb re-derived calls from the PCR reads in MiXCR, one entry per CDR3 protein. The data hold over 10,000 distinct CDR3 sequences, with approximately 52% observed a single time. The sample consisted of CD4+ T cells from blood, cultured in vitro. Receptor source: a human donor who had recovered from COVID-19. Both conserved end residues are part of each CDR3.

j_gene: TRBJ2-5; v_gene: TRBV9; len: 17; CDR3aa: CASSVRLGVTGEETQYF
j_gene: TRBJ1-1; v_gene: TRBV7-2; len: 14; CDR3aa: CASSLEIQRIEAFF
j_gene: TRBJ1-6; v_gene: TRBV20-1; len: 13; CDR3aa: CSARIDRVSPLHF
j_gene: TRBJ2-1; v_gene: TRBV7-9; len: 15; CDR3aa: CASSLAGLGYNEQFF
j_gene: TRBJ1-5; v_gene: TRBV6-4; len: 14; CDR3aa: CASSEGDSNQPQHF
j_gene: TRBJ2-3; v_gene: TRBV20-1; len: 18; CDR3aa: CSAPGLAGGPSGGDTQYF
j_gene: TRBJ1-2; v_gene: TRBV20-1; len: 13; CDR3aa: CSASPPASYGYTF
j_gene: TRBJ1-1; v_gene: TRBV19; len: 14; CDR3aa: CASSLLRYDAEAFF
j_gene: TRBJ2-7; v_gene: TRBV11-2; len: 17; CDR3aa: CASSLELGTGGGYEQYF
j_gene: TRBJ1-4; v_gene: TRBV20-1; len: 10; CDR3aa: CSALNEKLFF
j_gene: TRBJ2-3; v_gene: TRBV12-3/TRBV12-4; len: 13; CDR3aa: CASSLLSRDTQYF
j_gene: TRBJ2-1; v_gene: TRBV20-1; len: 15; CDR3aa: CSARDLGLAINEQFF
j_gene: TRBJ2-2; v_gene: TRBV7-2; len: 15; CDR3aa: CASSFGGHLTGELFF
j_gene: TRBJ1-2; v_gene: TRBV28; len: 15; CDR3aa: CASSPAGTGDTGYTF
j_gene: TRBJ2-5; v_gene: TRBV6-1; len: 15; CDR3aa: CASSPSGATQETQYF
j_gene: TRBJ1-5; v_gene: TRBV7-8; len: 15; CDR3aa: CASSPVGQGNQPQHF
j_gene: TRBJ2-6; v_gene: TRBV4-3; len: 16; CDR3aa: CASSQEGGTGANVLTF
j_gene: TRBJ2-7; v_gene: TRBV20-1; len: 12; CDR3aa: CSARPNSYEQYF
j_gene: TRBJ1-5; v_gene: TRBV19; len: 13; CDR3aa: CASSIGGSQPQHF
j_gene: TRBJ1-4; v_gene: TRBV4-2; len: 17; CDR3aa: CASSQGGDRKANEKLFF
j_gene: TRBJ1-2; v_gene: TRBV5-6; len: 16; CDR3aa: CASSENRGITAGGYTF
j_gene: TRBJ1-6; v_gene: TRBV19; len: 14; CDR3aa: CASRSGPGDSPLHF
j_gene: TRBJ2-3; v_gene: TRBV7-9; len: 16; CDR3aa: CASSSGVGRESDTQYF
j_gene: TRBJ1-5; v_gene: TRBV19; len: 15; CDR3aa: CASSLDPPHNQPQHF
j_gene: TRBJ1-1; v_gene: TRBV6-1; len: 17; CDR3aa: CASSSQMDPRTPTEAFF
j_gene: TRBJ1-2; v_gene: TRBV5-5; len: 14; CDR3aa: CASRWSSGPYGYTF
j_gene: TRBJ2-1; v_gene: TRBV6-1; len: 14; CDR3aa: CASSAGPLIDEQFF
j_gene: TRBJ2-7; v_gene: TRBV28; len: 14; CDR3aa: CASSPTSVRAEQYF